This TCR beta chain originates from a study of shared clonotypes between healthy human individuals. Germline assignment: CDR1 LNHDA and CDR2 SQIVND (reference sequence). The CDR3 sequence is 13 residues long. The ends were cut back, 2 bases at V and 7 bases at J, with 9 bases in the middle. For sorted subsets, 150 to 200 ng DNA per replicate equaled 30,000 or so T cell genomes. The data were produced by immunoSEQ multiplex PCR, yet TCRdb's version contains in-frame clones alone and is incomplete. The sample has over a million clones, around 78% seen once. Donors were healthy HIV-negative adults without recent acute infections or vaccinations.

The sequence derives from a man younger than 35 in good health. Some clones in this sample may be carry-over from other donors' samples. Input material: memory CD4+ T cells from PBMCs. The subset was: CD45RA-negative fraction. The J gene is TRBJ2-4, the V gene TRBV19; tentative D call: TRBD1 (6 bases). CDR3 residues: CASSIQGTNIQYF. CDR3 bases: TGTGCCAGTAGTATACAGGGGACGAACATTCAGTACTTC. Using reference TRBV19 and TRBJ2-4 for the parts outside the CDR3, the full variable domain is DGGITQSPKYLFRKEGQNVTLSCEQNLNHDAMYWYRQDPGQGLRLIYYSQIVNDFQKGDIAEGYSVSREKKESFPLTVTSAQKNPTAFYLCASSIQGTNIQYFGAGTRLSVL.